Listed here are 5 T cell receptor beta chains from one sample, sequenced in a study of CD8 T cells in ankylosing spondylitis. Study-wide results and caveats: What appeared characteristic of ankylosing spondylitis blood was a TCR beta motif of fewer than ten highly homologous variants.

TCRdb passed the 5' RACE reads through MiXCR, listing each CDR3 protein once. The sample shows approximately 300,000 distinct CDR3 sequences, 8% of them seen only once. Antigen specificity for these receptors is unknown. The material sequenced was blood, either unsorted or a sorted T cell fraction (not recorded which). The receptor source for this set is a male donor with ankylosing spondylitis.

This clonotype occurred many times. The chain links TRBV5-1 to TRBJ2-7; 10 bases are a match to TRBD1. Unmatched junction bases numbered 2, after V lost 0 bases and J lost 2 bases. The CDR3 is 15 amino acids. Germline CDR1 SGHRS, CDR2 YFSETQ. Here the CDR3 reads CASSLEGQGTYEQYF. The CDR3 DNA reads as TGCGCCAGCAGCTTGGAGGGACAGGGGACCTACGAGCAGTACTTC.

This clonotype was recorded a few times. The chain couples TRBV20-1 to TRBJ1-5; 9 bases fit TRBD1. V lost 3 bases, J lost 3 bases, and 6 bases stayed unmatched. The CDR3 has 15 amino acids. In germline, CDR1 is DFQATT, CDR2 SNEGSKA (reference sequence). The chain's CDR3 is CSASETGGSNQPQHF. The CDR3 DNA reads TGCAGTGCTAGCGAGACAGGGGGTTCCAATCAGCCCCAGCATTTT.

This clonotype showed up many times. The junction does not match germline at one end; this may be a read error. V and J are TRBV12-3 or TRBV12-4 and TRBJ2-3; D uncertain. The CDR3 consists of 12 residues. In DNA form, the CDR3 reads TGTGCCAGCAGTCCTCACCCAGTCCCCGGCGGTTTT. Its protein product is CASSPHPVPGGF.

The chain is built from TRBV11-3 and TRBJ2-7, with 8 bases matching TRBD1. Trimming took 3 bases from V and 5 from J; bases not matched to a gene: 6. Germline CDR1 is SGHNT and CDR2 is YENEEA. CDR3 length equals 14 residues. CDR3 sequence: CASSLGQVENEQYF. CDR3 bases: TGTGCCAGCAGCTTGGGACAGGTCGAAAACGAGCAGTACTTC.

This clonotype has at least ten counts. This chain connects TRBV20-1 to TRBJ2-1, with a possible D match to TRBD2 (7 bases). Deletions cut 6 bases from V and 1 base from J, with 19 bases between. CDR3 length: 16 amino acids. The germline V gene has CDR1 DFQATT and CDR2 SNEGSKA (reference sequence). Written as DNA, the CDR3 is TGCAGTGCGTGGGGGCCCGGGAGGATGTCCTACAATGAGCAGTTCTTC. Protein: CSAWGPGRMSYNEQFF.